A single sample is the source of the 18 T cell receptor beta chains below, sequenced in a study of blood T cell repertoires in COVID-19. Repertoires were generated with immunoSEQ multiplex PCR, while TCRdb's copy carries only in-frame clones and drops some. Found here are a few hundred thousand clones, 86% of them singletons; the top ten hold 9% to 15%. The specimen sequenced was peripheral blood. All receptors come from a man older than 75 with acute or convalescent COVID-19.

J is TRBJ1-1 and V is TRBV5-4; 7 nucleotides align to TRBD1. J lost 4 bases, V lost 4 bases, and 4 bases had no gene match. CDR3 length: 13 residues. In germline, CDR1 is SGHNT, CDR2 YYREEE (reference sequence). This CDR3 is CASSLTGTTEAFF. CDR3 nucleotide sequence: TGTGCCAGCAGCCTGACAGGGACCACTGAAGCTTTCTTT.

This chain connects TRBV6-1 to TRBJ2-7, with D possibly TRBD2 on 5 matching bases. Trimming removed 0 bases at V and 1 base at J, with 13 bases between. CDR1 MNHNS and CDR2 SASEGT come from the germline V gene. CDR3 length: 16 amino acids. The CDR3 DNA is TGTGCCAGCAGTGAAGCGGCAGGCAGGACTTCCTACGAGCAGTACTTC. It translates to CASSEAAGRTSYEQYF.

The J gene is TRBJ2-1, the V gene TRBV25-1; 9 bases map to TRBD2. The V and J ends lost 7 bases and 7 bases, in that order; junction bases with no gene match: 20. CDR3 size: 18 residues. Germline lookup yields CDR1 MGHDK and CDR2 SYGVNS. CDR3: CASTESFGGGARRNEQFF. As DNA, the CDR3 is TGTGCCAGCACCGAATCGTTCGGCGGGGGGGCCAGGAGGAATGAGCAGTTCTTC.

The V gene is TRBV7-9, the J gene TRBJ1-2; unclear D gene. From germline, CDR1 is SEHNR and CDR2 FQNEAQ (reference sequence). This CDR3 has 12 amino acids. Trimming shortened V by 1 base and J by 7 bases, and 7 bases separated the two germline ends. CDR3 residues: CASSLGPGGYTF. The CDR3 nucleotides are TGTGCCAGCAGCTTAGGGCCGGGTGGCTACACCTTC.

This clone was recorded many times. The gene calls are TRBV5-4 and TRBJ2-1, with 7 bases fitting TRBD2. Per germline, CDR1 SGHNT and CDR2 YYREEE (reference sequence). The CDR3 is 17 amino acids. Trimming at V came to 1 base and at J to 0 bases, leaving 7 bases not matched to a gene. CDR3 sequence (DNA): TGTGCCAGCAGCTTGCCATCGGGCGGGAGCTCCTACAATGAGCAGTTCTTC. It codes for CASSLPSGGSSYNEQFF.

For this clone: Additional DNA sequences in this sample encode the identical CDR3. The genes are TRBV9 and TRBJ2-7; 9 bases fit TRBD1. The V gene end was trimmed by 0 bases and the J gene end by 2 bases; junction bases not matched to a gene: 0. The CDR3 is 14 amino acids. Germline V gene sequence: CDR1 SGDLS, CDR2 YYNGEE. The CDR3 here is CASSVGQGAYEQYF. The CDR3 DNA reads TGTGCCAGCAGCGTAGGACAGGGGGCCTACGAGCAGTACTTC.

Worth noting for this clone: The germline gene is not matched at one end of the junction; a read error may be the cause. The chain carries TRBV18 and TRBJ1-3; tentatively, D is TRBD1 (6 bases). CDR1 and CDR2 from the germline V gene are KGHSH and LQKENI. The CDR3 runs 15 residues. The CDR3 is CASSAPAGAGNTIYF. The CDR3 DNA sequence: TGTGCCAGCTCAGCACCTGCAGGGGCTGGAAACACCATATATTTT.

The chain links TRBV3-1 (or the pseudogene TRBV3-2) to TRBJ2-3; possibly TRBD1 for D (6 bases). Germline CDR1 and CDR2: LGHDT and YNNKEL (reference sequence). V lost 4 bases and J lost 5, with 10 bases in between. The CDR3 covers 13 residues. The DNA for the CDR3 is TGTGCCAGCAGCCTGTGGGGGCGAGATACGCAGTATTTT. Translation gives CASSLWGRDTQYF.

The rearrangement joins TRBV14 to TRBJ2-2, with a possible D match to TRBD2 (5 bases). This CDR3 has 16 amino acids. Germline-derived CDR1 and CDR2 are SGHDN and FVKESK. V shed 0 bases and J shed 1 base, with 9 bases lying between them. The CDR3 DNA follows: TGTGCCAGCAGCCAAGATCACACTAGGAACACCGGGGAGCTGTTTTTT. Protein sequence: CASSQDHTRNTGELFF.

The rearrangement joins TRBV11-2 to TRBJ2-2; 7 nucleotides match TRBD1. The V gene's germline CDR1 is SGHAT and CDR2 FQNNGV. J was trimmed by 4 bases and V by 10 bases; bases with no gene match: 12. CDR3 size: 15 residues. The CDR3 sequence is CATKRQGQSTGELFF. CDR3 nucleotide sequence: TGTGCCACCAAACGACAGGGCCAATCCACCGGGGAGCTGTTTTTT.

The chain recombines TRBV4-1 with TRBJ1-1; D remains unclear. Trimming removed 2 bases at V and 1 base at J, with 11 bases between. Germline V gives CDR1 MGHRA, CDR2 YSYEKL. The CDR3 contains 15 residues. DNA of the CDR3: TGCGCCAGCAGCCAAACTGACATCAGGAACACTGAAGCTTTCTTT. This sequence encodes CASSQTDIRNTEAFF.

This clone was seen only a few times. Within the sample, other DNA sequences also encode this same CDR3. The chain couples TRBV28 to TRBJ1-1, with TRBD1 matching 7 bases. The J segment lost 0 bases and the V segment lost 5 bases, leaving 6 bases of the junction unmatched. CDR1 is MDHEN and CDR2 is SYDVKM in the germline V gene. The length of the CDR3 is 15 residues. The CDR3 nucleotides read TGTGCCAGCAGTAGAACCGGGACAGTGAACACTGAAGCTTTCTTT. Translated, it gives CASSRTGTVNTEAFF.

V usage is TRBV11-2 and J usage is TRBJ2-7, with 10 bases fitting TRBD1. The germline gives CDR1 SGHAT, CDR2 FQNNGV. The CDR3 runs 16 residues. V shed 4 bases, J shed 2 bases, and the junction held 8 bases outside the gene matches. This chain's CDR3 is CASSYPGTGVAYEQYF. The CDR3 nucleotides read TGTGCCAGCAGCTATCCGGGGACAGGGGTGGCCTACGAGCAGTACTTC.

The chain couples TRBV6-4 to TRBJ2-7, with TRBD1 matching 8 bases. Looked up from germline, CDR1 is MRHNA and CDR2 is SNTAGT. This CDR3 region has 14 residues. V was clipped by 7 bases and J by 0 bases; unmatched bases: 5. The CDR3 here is CASKRDRSSYEQYF. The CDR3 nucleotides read TGTGCCAGCAAACGGGACAGGTCCTCCTACGAGCAGTACTTC.

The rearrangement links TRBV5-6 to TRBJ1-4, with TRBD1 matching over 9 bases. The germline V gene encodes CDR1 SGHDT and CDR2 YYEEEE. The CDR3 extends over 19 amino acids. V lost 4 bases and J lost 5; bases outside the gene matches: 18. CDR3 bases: TGTGCCAGCAGCGCCACGGTACCGGGACAGGGACTACCCAATGAAAAACTGTTTTTT. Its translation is CASSATVPGQGLPNEKLFF.

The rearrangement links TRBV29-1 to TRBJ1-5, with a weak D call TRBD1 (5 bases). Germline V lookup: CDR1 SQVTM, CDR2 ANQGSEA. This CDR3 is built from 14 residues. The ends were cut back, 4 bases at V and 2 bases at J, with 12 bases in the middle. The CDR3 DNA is TGCAGCGTTGTAACGGGGGTGGGCAATCAGCCCCAGCATTTT. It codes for CSVVTGVGNQPQHF.

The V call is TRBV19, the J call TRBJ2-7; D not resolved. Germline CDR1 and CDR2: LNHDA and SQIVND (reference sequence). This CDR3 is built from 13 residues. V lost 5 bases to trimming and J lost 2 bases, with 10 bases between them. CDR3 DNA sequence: TGTGCCAGTAGTCTTGACAAGCCCTACGAGCAGTACTTC. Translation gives CASSLDKPYEQYF.

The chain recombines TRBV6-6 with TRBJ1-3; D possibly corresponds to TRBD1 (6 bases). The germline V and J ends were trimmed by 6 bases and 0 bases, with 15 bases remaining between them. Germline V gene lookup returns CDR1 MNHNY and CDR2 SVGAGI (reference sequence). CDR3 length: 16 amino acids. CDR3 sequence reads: CASRRDTTYSGNTIYF. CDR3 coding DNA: TGTGCCAGCAGGAGGGACACTACCTACTCTGGAAACACCATATATTTT.